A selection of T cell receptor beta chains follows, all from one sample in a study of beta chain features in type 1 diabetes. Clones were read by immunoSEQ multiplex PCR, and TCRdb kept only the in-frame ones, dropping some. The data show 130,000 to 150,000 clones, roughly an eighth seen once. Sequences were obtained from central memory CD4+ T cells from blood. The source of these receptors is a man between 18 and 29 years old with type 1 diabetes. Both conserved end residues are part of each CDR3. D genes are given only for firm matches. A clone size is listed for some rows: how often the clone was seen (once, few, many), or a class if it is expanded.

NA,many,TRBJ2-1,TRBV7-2,CASSPDRGYNEQFF,TGTGCCAGCAGCCCCGATCGGGGGTACAATGAGCAGTTCTTC
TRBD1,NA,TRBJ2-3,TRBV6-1,CASYKGADGTDTQYF,TGTGCCAGCTACAAGGGGGCCGACGGCACAGATACGCAGTATTTT
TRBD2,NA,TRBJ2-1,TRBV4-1,CASSQVGGAAPNEQFF,TGCGCCAGCAGCCAAGTCGGGGGGGCAGCACCCAATGAGCAGTTCTTC
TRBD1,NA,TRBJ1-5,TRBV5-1,CASSLGGQSNQPQHF,TGCGCCAGCAGCTTGGGGGGACAGTCTAATCAGCCCCAGCATTTT
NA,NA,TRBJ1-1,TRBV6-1,CASTVTTGNTEAFF,TGTGCCAGCACCGTGACCACCGGGAACACTGAAGCTTTCTTT
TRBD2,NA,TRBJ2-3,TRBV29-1,CSVPLAGTSTDTQYF,TGCAGCGTTCCATTAGCGGGGACTAGCACAGATACGCAGTATTTT
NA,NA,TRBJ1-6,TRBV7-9,CASSPTGTENSPLHF,TGTGCCAGCAGTCCTACCGGGACGGAGAATTCACCCCTCCACTTT
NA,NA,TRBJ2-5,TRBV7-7,CASSLSSVQETQYF,TGTGCTAGCAGCTTAAGTTCAGTCCAAGAGACCCAGTACTTC
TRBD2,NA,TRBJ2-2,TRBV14,CASSPTSGGTGELFF,TGTGCCAGCAGCCCGACTAGCGGGGGAACCGGGGAGCTGTTTTTT
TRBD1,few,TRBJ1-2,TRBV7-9,CASSKGTGVSGYTF,TGTGCCAGCAGCAAAGGCACAGGGGTATCGGGCTACACCTTC
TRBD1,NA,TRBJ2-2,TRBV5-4,CASSLTGVGELFF,TGTGCCAGCAGCTTAACAGGGGTGGGGGAGCTGTTTTTT
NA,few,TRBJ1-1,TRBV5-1,CASSLDTGSLEAFF,TGCGCCAGCAGCTTGGATACAGGGTCTCTGGAAGCTTTCTTT
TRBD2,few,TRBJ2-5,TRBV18,CASSPGVQRGPQETQYF,TGTGCCAGCTCACCAGGGGTCCAGCGGGGGCCACAAGAGACCCAGTACTTC
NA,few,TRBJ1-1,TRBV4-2,CASSLRAEAFF,TGTGCCAGCAGCCTACGCGCTGAAGCTTTCTTT
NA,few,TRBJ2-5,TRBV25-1,CASSGRTGHQETQYF,TGTGCCAGCAGTGGTAGAACAGGGCACCAAGAGACCCAGTACTTC
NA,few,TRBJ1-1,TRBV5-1,CASSLVRDSRNTEAFF,TGCGCCAGCAGCTTGGTTCGAGACAGCAGGAACACTGAAGCTTTCTTT
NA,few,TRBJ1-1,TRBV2,CASSENPSGRMNTEAFF,TGTGCCAGCAGTGAAAACCCATCAGGCAGGATGAACACTGAAGCTTTCTTT
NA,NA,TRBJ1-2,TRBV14,CASSSRPPNYGYTF,TGTGCCAGCAGCTCTAGGCCTCCTAACTATGGCTACACCTTC
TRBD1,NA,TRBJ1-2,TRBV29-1,CSVDNSGQGYGYTF,TGCAGCGTCGATAATTCGGGACAGGGGTATGGCTACACCTTC
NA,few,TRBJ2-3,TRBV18,CASSPPKGGTDTQYF,TGTGCCAGCTCACCTCCAAAGGGAGGCACAGATACGCAGTATTTT
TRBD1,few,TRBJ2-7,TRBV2,CASSEQGAGAYEQYF,TGTGCCAGCAGTGAGCAGGGGGCTGGAGCCTACGAGCAGTACTTC
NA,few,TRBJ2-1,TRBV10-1,CASSGMTEVSYNEQFF,TGCGCCAGCAGTGGGATGACAGAGGTCTCCTACAATGAGCAGTTCTTC
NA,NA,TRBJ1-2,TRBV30,CAWSVSPNYGYTF,TGTGCCTGGAGTGTTAGCCCCAACTATGGCTACACCTTC
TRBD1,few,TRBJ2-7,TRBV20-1,CSAGQGYEQYF,TGCAGTGCCGGACAGGGCTACGAGCAGTACTTC
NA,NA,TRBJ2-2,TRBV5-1,CASSEQGPPGELFF,TGCGCCAGCAGTGAACAGGGTCCTCCCGGGGAGCTGTTTTTT
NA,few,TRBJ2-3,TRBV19,CASRGLKADTQYF,TGTGCCAGTAGGGGGCTCAAGGCAGATACGCAGTATTTT
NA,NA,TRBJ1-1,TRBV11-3,CASSLGGEAFF,TGTGCCAGCAGCTTGGGCGGTGAAGCTTTCTTT
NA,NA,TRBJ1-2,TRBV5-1,CASSLDPVLHYGYTF,TGCGCCAGCAGCTTGGACCCAGTCTTACACTATGGCTACACCTTC
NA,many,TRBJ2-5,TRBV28,CASSAVEETQYF,TGTGCCAGCAGTGCTGTGGAAGAGACCCAGTACTTC
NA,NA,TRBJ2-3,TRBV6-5,CASSWGIDRGTQYF,TGTGCCAGCAGTTGGGGGATCGATAGGGGTACGCAGTATTTT
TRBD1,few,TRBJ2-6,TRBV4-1,CASSQDGGQRFSGANVLTF,TGCGCCAGCAGCCAAGATGGGGGACAGCGATTCTCTGGGGCCAACGTCCTGACTTTC
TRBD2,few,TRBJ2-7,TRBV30,CAWRELWGRAEQYF,TGTGCCTGGAGGGAACTATGGGGGAGGGCCGAGCAGTACTTC